The 15 T cell receptor beta chains reported below all come from one sample, sequenced in a study of shared clonotypes between healthy human individuals. TCRdb keeps only in-frame clones here, not all; method: immunoSEQ multiplex PCR. The profile shows 400,000 to 600,000 clones, roughly 79% of them singletons. The sequencing sample was made of PBMCs. Source of these receptors: a woman aged 40 to 50 in good health. Some clones in this sample may be carry-over from other donors' samples.

The chain uses TRBV5-1 and TRBJ2-5; perhaps D is TRBD1 or TRBD2 (5 bases each). Trimming stripped 4 bases from V and 1 base from J, with 8 bases between. CDR1 and CDR2 from the germline V gene are SGHRS and YFSETQ. The CDR3 covers 13 residues. DNA for the CDR3: TGCGCCAGCAGCGAGGGACCCCAAGAGACCCAGTACTTC. Translating gives CASSEGPQETQYF.

The chain links TRBV27 to TRBJ2-3; D is unclear. Trimming stripped 0 bases from V and 11 bases from J, with 9 bases between. Germline CDR1 is MNHEY and CDR2 is SMNVEV (reference sequence). The CDR3 length is 12 residues. This CDR3 is CASSLSVQRQYF. CDR3 bases: TGTGCCAGCAGTTTATCGGTCCAAAGGCAGTATTTT.

V gene TRBV27 combines with J gene TRBJ1-1, with D possibly matching TRBD1 (6 bases). V was trimmed by 2 bases and J by 3 bases, leaving 34 bases between them. This CDR3 region has 22 residues. Germline V gene data show CDR1 as MNHEY and CDR2 as SMNVEV (reference sequence). The DNA of the CDR3 is TGTGCCAGCAGTTTAACCCTAAAGGCGAGGGTCCCGTTCGGGGGCCGGGACACTGAAGCTTTCTTT. Protein product: CASSLTLKARVPFGGRDTEAFF.

The gene calls are TRBV6-4 and TRBJ1-4; D perhaps matches TRBD1 (5 bases). V lost 2 bases and J 6 bases, leaving 13 bases between the germline ends. Germline lookup yields CDR1 MRHNA and CDR2 SNTAGT. The CDR3 consists of 15 residues. The CDR3 region is CASSDLGLGDEKLFF. CDR3 sequence (DNA): TGTGCCAGCAGTGACCTGGGTCTGGGGGATGAAAAACTGTTTTTT.

This clone showed up just a few times. The V gene is TRBV10-3, the J gene TRBJ1-1; 8 bases fit TRBD1. CDR1 is ENHRY and CDR2 is SYGVKD in the germline V gene. The CDR3 has 17 amino acids. V gave up 6 bases and J gave up 1 base; unmatched junction bases: 13. CDR3 sequence (DNA): TGTGCCATCAGGACGGACAGGGAAAGCGTCGGGAACACTGAAGCTTTCTTT. This sequence encodes CAIRTDRESVGNTEAFF.

The V gene is TRBV19, the J gene TRBJ1-1; D might be TRBD1 (6 bases). Trimming stripped 6 bases from V and 0 bases from J, with 8 bases between. Looked up from germline, CDR1 is LNHDA and CDR2 is SQIVND (reference sequence). The CDR3 extends over 13 amino acids. CDR3 residues: CASRRGLNTEAFF. CDR3 DNA sequence: TGTGCCAGTAGGCGGGGGCTGAACACTGAAGCTTTCTTT.

J is TRBJ2-2 and V is TRBV7-6; D is unresolved. Per the germline V gene, CDR1 is SGHVS and CDR2 is FNYEAQ. V shed 6 bases and J shed 0 bases, with 11 bases lying between them. The CDR3 spans 15 residues. DNA of the CDR3: TGTGCCAGCAGATTGATGGGTCCGAACACCGGGGAGCTGTTTTTT. It yields the protein CASRLMGPNTGELFF. Combining the CDR3 with reference TRBV7-6 and TRBJ2-2 gives the whole variable domain GAGVSQSPRYKVTKRGQDVALRCDPISGHVSLYWYRQALGQGPEFLTYFNYEAQQDKSGLPNDRFSAERPEGSISTLTIQRTEQRDSAMYRCASRLMGPNTGELFFGEGSRLTVL.

The gene calls are TRBV27 and TRBJ2-4, with D tentatively TRBD2 (6 bases). The V gene lost 2 bases and the J gene lost 0 bases, with 23 bases spanning the gap. The CDR3 is 20 residues long. Germline V gene sequence: CDR1 MNHEY, CDR2 SMNVEV (reference sequence). The CDR3 spells CASSLKGIRTAGIAKNIQYF. The CDR3 DNA follows: TGTGCCAGCAGTTTAAAGGGTATCCGTACGGCGGGAATAGCCAAAAACATTCAGTACTTC.

This clone was recorded only once. The V call is TRBV28, the J call TRBJ2-1; TRBD1 matches at 11 bases. Germline CDR1 is MDHEN and CDR2 is SYDVKM. V shed 7 bases, J shed 10 bases, and the junction held 12 bases outside the gene matches. The CDR3 covers 15 residues. The CDR3 is CASTRPGQGVEEQFF. CDR3 sequence (DNA): TGTGCCAGCACCCGTCCGGGACAGGGGGTGGAGGAGCAGTTCTTC.

V usage is TRBV12-2 and J usage is TRBJ1-3; the D call in the table, TRBD1, was not verified against the DNA. TRBV12-2 is a documented pseudogene. The CDR3 spans 20 residues. CDR3 bases: TGTGCAAGTCGCTTAGCGCGGCGGGGACAGGGGGTATACTCTGGAAACACCATATATTTT. Amino acids: CASRLARRGQGVYSGNTIYF.

The rearrangement uses TRBV18 and TRBJ2-1; 7 positions agree with TRBD2. The germline V gene encodes CDR1 KGHSH and CDR2 LQKENI. This CDR3 is built from 14 residues. V trimming: 3 bases; J trimming: 6 bases; junction bases outside the gene matches: 5. CDR3 sequence: CASSPASGGNEQFF. CDR3 bases: TGTGCCAGCTCACCGGCGTCGGGGGGCAATGAGCAGTTCTTC. The complete variable domain, with remaining parts taken from reference TRBV18 and TRBJ2-1, reads NAGVMQNPRHLVRRRGQEARLRCSPMKGHSHVYWYRQLPEEGLKFMVYLQKENIIDESGMPKERFSAEFPKEGPSILRIQQVVRGDSAAYFCASSPASGGNEQFFGPGTRLTVL.

This clone was observed at least ten times. Distinct nucleotide sequences in the sample also encode this CDR3. The chain combines TRBV4-3 with TRBJ2-1, with D tentatively TRBD1 or TRBD2 (5 bases each). V lost 3 bases and J 3 bases, leaving 15 bases between the germline ends. There are 16 residues in the CDR3. The V gene's germline CDR1 is LGHNA and CDR2 YSLEER. CDR3 nucleotide sequence: TGCGCCAGCAGCCAGCTGGGGACCGGCGACTACAATGAGCAGTTCTTC. This sequence encodes CASSQLGTGDYNEQFF.

The chain couples TRBV19 to TRBJ1-1; 7 bases agree with TRBD1. V was clipped by 11 bases and J by 10 bases; unmatched bases: 10. Per germline, CDR1 LNHDA and CDR2 SQIVND (reference sequence). CDR3 length: 11 residues. The CDR3 coding sequence is TGTGCCGCCAGGGGGACGGCGGGAGCTTTCTTT. It specifies CAARGTAGAFF.

The chain employs TRBV12-5 and TRBJ2-1; TRBD2 is a possible D gene (6 bases). Trimming pared 0 bases from V and 7 bases from J, leaving 19 bases between. Germline CDR1 LGHNT, CDR2 FRNRAP. The CDR3 sequence is 17 residues long. CDR3 coding DNA: TGTGCTAGTGGTTTGGTAATGGCGGGAAGTTCGAGGAATGAGCAGTTCTTC. It encodes CASGLVMAGSSRNEQFF.

The chain employs TRBV4-3 and TRBJ2-7; TRBD2 aligns across 11 bases. The CDR3 covers 15 residues. With 1 base clipped from V and 4 bases from J, the junction kept 3 bases outside the gene matches. CDR1 LGHNA and CDR2 YSLEER come from the germline V gene. The CDR3 protein is CASSQATSGSYEQYF. As DNA, the CDR3 is TGCGCCAGCAGCCAAGCAACTAGCGGGAGTTACGAGCAGTACTTC.